This T cell receptor (beta chain) was identified during a study of blood T cell repertoires in COVID-19. Study information: Acute-phase and convalescent COVID-19 samples originated in the United States, Italy and Spain. PBMCs, B-cell-depleted T cells, or T cells provided the cDNA or gDNA that made up the material.

Germline V gene data show CDR1 as SNHLY and CDR2 as FYNNEI. This CDR3 spans 15 amino acids. V trimming: 4 bases; J trimming: 5 bases; junction bases outside the gene matches: 10. Original processing notes: Scientists estimated how many nucleated cells there were by amplifying reference gene primers. Profiled with immunoSEQ multiplex PCR; TCRdb holds only in-frame clones, not every one. The DNA gave D and trimming, while V, J and clone size come from that table. The sample includes 150,000 to 200,000 clones, more than 70% of them seen just once. Sequenced: peripheral blood. The receptor comes from a middle-aged man with active or convalescent COVID-19. This chain uses TRBV2 with TRBJ2-5; 7 nucleotides line up with TRBD1. CDR3 loop: CASSVNRGTGETQYF. The CDR3 nucleotides read TGTGCCAGCAGTGTTAACAGGGGTACGGGTGAGACCCAGTACTTC.